The entry that follows covers one TCR beta chain sequence. The antigen is not known. This sample is part of a study of brain T cells in children with intractable seizures. In germline, CDR1 is MDHEN, CDR2 SYDVKM. Trimming removed 5 bases at V and 0 bases at J, with 11 bases between. The CDR3 covers 15 residues. Findings and caveats of the study: Clones missing pre-surgery may reflect undersampling of that blood sample.

The protocol was immunoSEQ multiplex PCR, while the TCRdb copy is restricted to in-frame clones and leaves out a portion. The sample lists 80,000 or so clones, under 95% occurring once. Surgery cases with the highest brain T cell transcript signatures were chosen for sequencing. Sequencing used peripheral blood, obtained at surgery. This rearrangement joins TRBV28 to TRBJ1-3; D not resolved. The clonotype originates from a girl aged 2 to 9 with Rasmussen encephalitis and intractable seizures. The CDR3 DNA reads as TGTGCCAGCAGTCTCGACCGACACTCTGGAAACACCATATATTTT. Translation: CASSLDRHSGNTIYF.